This passage covers 9 T cell receptor beta chains from one sample sequenced in a study of OX40 agonist ivuxolimab in advanced cancers. Clones were read by immunoSEQ multiplex PCR, and TCRdb kept only the in-frame ones, dropping some. The table shows fewer than 90,000 clones, with around nine tenths occurring only once. Sequences were derived from CD4+ or CD8+ T cells sorted from blood, sampled in a trial of the OX40 agonist ivuxolimab. Receptors originate from an adult with an advanced solid tumor such as melanoma, head and neck, liver or kidney cancer.

The count of this clone is one. The chain combines TRBV27 with TRBJ1-1, with TRBD1 as a possible D gene (5 bases). The germline CDR1 and CDR2 sequences are MNHEY and SMNVEV (reference sequence). The CDR3 totals 14 residues. Trimming took off 1 base at V and 4 bases at J, with 10 bases between the two ends. The CDR3 nucleotides are TGTGCCAGCAGTTTATACTCCGGGGGCACTGAAGCTTTCTTT. It codes for CASSLYSGGTEAFF.

CDR3 in DNA: TGTGCCAGCAGTCACCCGGTCGATACGCAGTATTTT. Translation: CASSHPVDTQYF. The V and J genes are TRBV27 and TRBJ2-3; D unresolved. The CDR3 extends over 12 amino acids. Germline CDR1 is MNHEY and CDR2 is SMNVEV (reference sequence). Between the trimmed V and J ends, which lost 5 bases and 6 bases, there was a span of 9 bases.

The rearrangement links TRBV18 to TRBJ2-7; TRBD1 aligns across 11 bases. V dropped 3 bases and J dropped 2; count of bases not matched to a gene: 6. CDR1 is KGHSH and CDR2 is LQKENI in the germline V gene. CDR3 length equals 16 residues. The CDR3 loop reads CASSPMVGQGAYEQYF. As DNA, the CDR3 is TGTGCCAGCTCACCGATGGTGGGACAGGGGGCCTACGAGCAGTACTTC. Together with reference TRBV18 and TRBJ2-7, the CDR3 gives the full variable domain: NAGVMQNPRHLVRRRGQEARLRCSPMKGHSHVYWYRQLPEEGLKFMVYLQKENIIDESGMPKERFSAEFPKEGPSILRIQQVVRGDSAAYFCASSPMVGQGAYEQYFGPGTRLTVT.

This chain connects TRBV5-4 to TRBJ1-2; no firm D call. This CDR3 is 15 amino acids long. From germline, CDR1 is SGHNT and CDR2 YYREEE (reference sequence). V lost 2 bases to trimming and J lost 8 bases, with 19 bases between them. CDR3 DNA sequence: TGTGCCAGCAGCTTCGGTGGTGCAGGTCGCCGGGGCTACACCTTC. The encoded protein is CASSFGGAGRRGYTF.

The rearrangement links TRBV18 to TRBJ1-1; TRBD1 aligns across 7 bases. J gave up 5 bases and V 3 bases, and 3 bases lay outside the gene matches. CDR1 KGHSH and CDR2 LQKENI come from the germline V gene. This CDR3 is built from 13 residues. CDR3 region: CASSPQQGTEAFF. As DNA, the CDR3 is TGTGCCAGCTCACCTCAACAGGGGACTGAAGCTTTCTTT.

The chain uses TRBV6-5 and TRBJ1-3; no clear D gene. Germline V gene data show CDR1 as MNHEY and CDR2 as SVGAGI. The CDR3 length is 14 residues. Between the trimmed V and J ends, which lost 8 bases and 0 bases, there was a span of 11 bases. In DNA form, the CDR3 reads TGTGCCAGCCAGGACCCTAACTCTGGAAACACCATATATTTT. This gives the protein CASQDPNSGNTIYF.

The chain combines TRBV18 with TRBJ1-1, with 7 bases aligning to TRBD1. Germline V CDR1 and CDR2: KGHSH, LQKENI. CDR3 length: 15 amino acids. V lost 6 bases to trimming and J lost 5 bases; unmatched junction nucleotides: 12. CDR3 residues: CASSSGIGGLTEAFF. CDR3 bases: TGTGCCAGCTCGTCTGGTATAGGGGGCCTGACTGAAGCTTTCTTT.

V and J are TRBV5-6 and TRBJ2-7; the D gene is possibly TRBD1 (5 bases). The CDR3 contains 15 residues. V gave up 4 bases and J gave up 0 bases, with 14 bases separating them. Germline V gene data show CDR1 as SGHDT and CDR2 as YYEEEE. DNA of the CDR3: TGTGCCAGCAGCCCAGGACACGCGAGCTCCTACGAGCAGTACTTC. This sequence encodes CASSPGHASSYEQYF.

The V and J genes are TRBV11-3 and TRBJ2-5; no clear D. CDR3 size: 13 residues. Germline-derived CDR1 and CDR2 are SGHNT and YENEEA. V was cut by 4 bases and J by 2 bases, with 8 bases left in between. The CDR3 sequence is CASSSGPQETQYF. The CDR3 region has the DNA TGTGCCAGCAGCTCCGGGCCTCAAGAGACCCAGTACTTC.